The 14 T cell receptor beta chains below come from one sample, sequenced in a study of T cells in Graves' hyperthyroidism and ophthalmopathy. RNA transcripts gave rise to amplified TCR beta CDR3 regions. HTBI primers were used for first-round RT-PCR of the TCR CDR3. TCRdb called the multiplex PCR reads again in MiXCR, with one record for every CDR3 protein. Of approximately 330,000 distinct CDR3 sequences listed, roughly an eighth are singletons. Sequenced: blood. These receptors came from a woman aged 40 to 50 with Graves' ophthalmopathy.

The V call is TRBV12-3 or TRBV12-4, the J call TRBJ2-1; TRBD2 matches 10 bases. The CDR3 has 15 residues. The junction had 5 bases not matched to a gene; V was cut back by 7 bases and J by 2 bases. Here the CDR3 DNA reads TGTGCCAGCAAGAGCGGGGGGGCCCCCTACAATGAGCAGTTCTTC. It yields the protein CASKSGGAPYNEQFF.

In this sample, this clonotype turned up many times. The chain combines TRBV20-1 with TRBJ1-1; maybe TRBD1 (6 bases). This CDR3 spans 12 amino acids. CDR1 and CDR2 from the germline V gene are DFQATT and SNEGSKA (reference sequence). V lost 5 bases and J lost 4, with 11 bases in between. CDR3 nucleotides: TGCAGTGCTCTTAGGGGGACCACTGAAGCTTTCTTT. As protein: CSALRGTTEAFF.

This clonotype was found many times. The rearrangement links TRBV6-2 or TRBV6-3 to TRBJ2-2; D unclear. The CDR3 is made up of 12 amino acids. In germline, CDR1 is MNHEY, CDR2 SVGEGT. V dropped 7 bases and J dropped 7 bases, with 10 bases sitting between them. The CDR3 loop is CASTLGVGELFF. As DNA, the CDR3 is TGTGCCAGCACCCTTGGTGTCGGGGAGCTGTTTTTT.

In the case of this clonotype: Lacking the conserved final phenylalanine or tryptophan, this CDR3 likely reflects a read error. The genes are TRBV18 and TRBJ1-2; tentative D call: TRBD1 (6 bases). Per the germline V gene, CDR1 is KGHSH and CDR2 is LQKENI. The V gene lost 2 bases and the J gene lost 2 bases, with 6 bases spanning the gap. CDR3 size: 13 residues. The CDR3 is CASSPDRNYGYTS. The CDR3 DNA follows: TGTGCCAGCTCACCAGACAGGAACTATGGCTACACCTCC.

Many counts were recorded for this clonotype. The chain couples TRBV9 to TRBJ2-7; no firm D call. Deletions cut 0 bases from V and 2 bases from J, with 9 bases between. The germline V gene has CDR1 SGDLS and CDR2 YYNGEE. CDR3 length equals 14 residues. The CDR3 DNA is TGTGCCAGCAGCGTAGGGTTCGGAACCTACGAGCAGTACTTC. This sequence encodes CASSVGFGTYEQYF.

V is TRBV20-1 and J is TRBJ2-3; 7 bases align to TRBD2. CDR1 is DFQATT, CDR2 SNEGSKA, per germline (reference sequence). The ends lost 0 bases at V and 3 bases at J; junction bases unmatched: 6. The CDR3 has 15 amino acids. The CDR3 protein is CSARDMMRETDTQYF. CDR3 nucleotides: TGCAGTGCTAGAGATATGATGCGGGAGACAGATACGCAGTATTTT.

The sample holds many counts of this clonotype. V is TRBV20-1 and J is TRBJ2-3, with a weak D call TRBD2 (6 bases). V dropped 4 bases and J dropped 0 bases, with 20 bases sitting between them. Germline lookup yields CDR1 DFQATT and CDR2 SNEGSKA (reference sequence). This CDR3 is built from 17 residues. DNA for the CDR3: TGCAGTGCTACCAAAAACCCGGGACTTAGAAGCACAGATACGCAGTATTTT. This sequence encodes CSATKNPGLRSTDTQYF.

This clonotype has a count of ten or more. The J gene is TRBJ2-7, the V gene TRBV6-2 or TRBV6-3; D unresolved. V was cut by 4 bases and J by 2 bases, with 21 bases left in between. CDR1 and CDR2 (germline): MNHEY, SVGEGT. This CDR3 comprises 17 residues. CDR3 sequence reads: CASSSRSPLPNTYEQYF. The CDR3 bases are TGTGCCAGCAGTTCCCGATCCCCTCTGCCGAATACCTACGAGCAGTACTTC.

This clonotype came up many times. V gene TRBV11-2 combines with J gene TRBJ2-1; D is undetermined. The CDR3 runs 15 residues. Trimming shortened V by 4 bases and J by 0 bases, and 10 bases separated the two germline ends. The germline CDR1 and CDR2 sequences are SGHAT and FQNNGV. Here the CDR3 DNA reads TGTGCCAGCAGCTCCCGGTGGGGCTCCTACAATGAGCAGTTCTTC. Translated, it gives CASSSRWGSYNEQFF. The full variable domain, with the rest looked up from reference TRBV11-2 and TRBJ2-1, is EAGVAQSPRYKIIEKRQSVAFWCNPISGHATLYWYQQILGQGPKLLIQFQNNGVVDDSQLPKDRFSAERLKGVDSTLKIQPAKLEDSAVYLCASSSRWGSYNEQFFGPGTRLTVL.

This clonotype was observed a few times. This sequence joins TRBV2 and TRBJ1-6; D unresolved. The V end lost 11 bases, the J end lost 8 bases, and 10 bases lay between the germline ends. In germline, CDR1 is SNHLY, CDR2 FYNNEI. This CDR3 contains 11 residues. The CDR3 nucleotides are TGTGCCTCCGCGCTCGATTCACCCCTCCACTTT. Translation gives CASALDSPLHF.

This clonotype was seen at least ten times. The chain joins TRBV7-9 to TRBJ1-2; D is unresolved. CDR3 length: 16 amino acids. Germline V gene sequence: CDR1 SEHNR, CDR2 FQNEAQ (reference sequence). The V end was cut by 3 bases, the J end by 2 bases, with 16 bases between. The CDR3 DNA reads TGTGCCAGCAGCTTTACACCAGATCCTCAGAACTATGGCTACACCTTC. Its protein is CASSFTPDPQNYGYTF.

The V and J genes are TRBV6-1 and TRBJ2-7, with D perhaps given as TRBD1 or TRBD2 (5 bases each). Germline assignment: CDR1 MNHNS and CDR2 SASEGT. Trimming removed 5 bases from V and 7 bases from J, with 12 bases in between. The CDR3 has 12 residues. In DNA, the CDR3 is TGTGCCAGCAGTTCAGGTTGGGGGGAGCAGTACTTC. Amino acids: CASSSGWGEQYF.

This clonotype occurred many times. CDR3 coding DNA: TGTGCCAGCAGGATAAGGGGGGCTGAAGCTTTCTTT. This gives the protein CASRIRGAEAFF. The chain is built from TRBV12-3 or TRBV12-4 and TRBJ1-1; perhaps TRBD1 as D (6 bases). The CDR3 has 12 amino acids. The germline V and J ends were trimmed by 6 bases and 6 bases, with 11 bases remaining between them.

In this sample, this clonotype turned up many times. The chain combines TRBV27 with TRBJ2-1; D is undetermined. The ends were cut back, 0 bases at V and 7 bases at J, with 10 bases in the middle. CDR3 size: 14 residues. Germline V CDR1 and CDR2: MNHEY, SMNVEV (reference sequence). CDR3 in DNA: TGTGCCAGCAGTTTATCGGAGTTTAGGAATGAGCAGTTCTTC. Its translation: CASSLSEFRNEQFF.